This T cell receptor (beta chain) was retrieved from a study of CD8 T cells in ankylosing spondylitis. Overall study findings and caveats: Clones tied to disease were said to be significantly enriched in matched ankylosing spondylitis synovial fluid. Clones linked to disease, bearing a CD8+ phenotype, were relatively rare in peripheral blood. Ankylosing spondylitis blood appeared to carry a characteristic TCR beta motif of fewer than 10 highly homologous variants.

CDR1 SQVTM and CDR2 ANQGSEA come from the germline V gene. This CDR3 is built from 13 residues. The table lists this clonotype with a few counts. Its antigen is not known. One end of the junction varies from germline; a read error may be responsible. TCRdb re-derived calls from the 5' RACE reads in MiXCR, one entry per CDR3 protein. In the table there are about 540,000 distinct CDR3 sequences, about an eighth of which are singletons. The material sequenced was blood, either unsorted or a sorted T cell fraction (not recorded which). This sequence originates from a male donor with ankylosing spondylitis. The chain links TRBV29-1 to TRBJ1-1; no reliable D call. The CDR3 protein is CSAEQAMNTEAFF. The DNA of the CDR3 is TGCAGCGCTGAACAAGCCATGAACACTGAAGCTTTCTTT. Looking up the rest from reference TRBV29-1 and TRBJ1-1 gives the full variable domain: SAVISQKPSRDICQRGTSLTIQCQVDSQVTMMFWYRQQPGQSLTLIATANQGSEATYESGFVIDKFPISRPNLTFSTLTVSNMSPEDSSIYLCSAEQAMNTEAFFGQGTRLTVV.